This TCR beta chain was identified during a study of tumor and adjacent non-tumor tissue in lung cancer. Comments on this clonotype: What it recognizes is unknown. This likely comes from a read error, as the CDR3 has no conserved phenylalanine or tryptophan at its end.

The study, taken as a whole, reports: Tumor repertoires had a smaller top 100 clone share than normal lung.

The library came from three nested PCR rounds adapted from ARM-PCR protocols. MiXCR, run by TCRdb on the multiplex PCR reads, gives a single entry per CDR3 protein. The repertoire has approximately 80,000 distinct CDR3 sequences, around 80% of them found once; the top ten carry about 47%. Germline lookup yields CDR1 MDHEN and CDR2 SYDVKM. The CDR3 extends over 12 amino acids. No cell sorting was done before RNA was extracted from the tissue. Distant lung tissue was collected more than 3 cm away from the tumor edge. The sample comprised distant non-tumor lung tissue. The chain has TRBV28 and TRBJ2-5; the D is unclear. This sequence was found in a man aged 60 to 69 with non-small cell lung cancer. The CDR3 sequence is CASSRSQGTQYL. The CDR3 DNA reads as TGTGCCAGCAGCCGGTCCCAAGGGACCCAGTACCTC.